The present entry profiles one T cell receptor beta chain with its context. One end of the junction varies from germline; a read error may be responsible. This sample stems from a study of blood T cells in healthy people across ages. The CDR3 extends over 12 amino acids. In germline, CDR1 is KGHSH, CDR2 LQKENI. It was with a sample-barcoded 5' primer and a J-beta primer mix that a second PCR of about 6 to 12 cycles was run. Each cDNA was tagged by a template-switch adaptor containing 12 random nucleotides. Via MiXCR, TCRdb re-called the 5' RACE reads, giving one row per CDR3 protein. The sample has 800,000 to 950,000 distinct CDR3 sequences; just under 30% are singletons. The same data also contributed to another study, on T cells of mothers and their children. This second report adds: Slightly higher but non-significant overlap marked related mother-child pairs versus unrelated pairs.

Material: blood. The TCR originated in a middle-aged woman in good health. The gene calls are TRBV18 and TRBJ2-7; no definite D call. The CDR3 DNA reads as TGTGCCGGCTCACCAACAGCCTACGGGCAGTACTTC. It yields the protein CAGSPTAYGQYF.